Listed below are T cell receptor beta chains from one sample, sequenced in a study of T cells after yellow fever vaccination. TCRdb recomputed calls from the 5' RACE reads with MiXCR, one row per CDR3 protein. There are 200,000 to 250,000 distinct CDR3 sequences in the sample; more than 3% occur only once, and under 3.5% lies in the top ten. Sequences were derived from CD4+ T cells sorted from PBMCs, sampled 10 days after the yellow fever booster vaccination. The receptor source for this set is a young man who received the YFV17D yellow fever vaccine. The conserved cysteine and the conserved F or W are not part of the CDR3 here.

ASSHRRGGGWSSYNEQF	TRBV7-9	TRBJ2-1
SARSGAYTEAF	TRBV20-1	TRBJ1-1
ASSPVEISGLADRSTDTQY	TRBV7-2	TRBJ2-3
ASSEGGGYGYT	TRBV6-1	TRBJ1-2
ASSPPPVGSGANVLT	TRBV4-3	TRBJ2-6
ASREAGGGGYGYT	TRBV5-6	TRBJ1-2
ASSLGWQNHNEQF	TRBV12-3/TRBV12-4	TRBJ2-1
ASSLLGIGGYEQY	TRBV5-1	TRBJ2-7
SATDRRIFSYEQY	TRBV20-1	TRBJ2-7
SAPPGGTRGYT	TRBV20-1	TRBJ1-2
ASKGSGDTQY	TRBV7-3	TRBJ2-3
ASSLAPREAHEQY	TRBV5-1	TRBJ2-7
SARTNSGTQY	TRBV20-1	TRBJ2-5
ASSAVEVGNSPLH	TRBV9	TRBJ1-6
ASSLRTGPAGELF	TRBV5-1	TRBJ2-2
ASSLVGEGTEAF	TRBV7-3	TRBJ1-1
ASSSGPQGAKTEAF	TRBV11-1	TRBJ1-1
ASSNDGSYEQY	TRBV3-1	TRBJ2-7
ASSSGTGVNTEAF	TRBV5-1	TRBJ1-1
ASSLLQRANYGYT	TRBV5-5	TRBJ1-2
ASSFFSQNIQY	TRBV5-4	TRBJ2-4
SALSGATYNEQF	TRBV20-1	TRBJ2-1
ASSFSRGGKF	TRBV5-6	TRBJ2-1
ATSGVVGPQH	TRBV2	TRBJ1-5
ASSLDRAPYGYT	TRBV7-2	TRBJ1-2
ASSQEGANEQF	TRBV11-3	TRBJ2-1
ASSLADSRNTQY	TRBV6-1	TRBJ2-3
ASMTGAGVETQY	TRBV5-1	TRBJ2-5
ASSQDRERGKNIQY	TRBV4-3	TRBJ2-4
ASRPQQGLNTEAF	TRBV5-1	TRBJ1-1
ASSVVGGSSYNEQF	TRBV9	TRBJ2-1
ASANVGTDYYEQY	TRBV19	TRBJ2-7
ASSFRQGLSYNEQF	TRBV5-5	TRBJ2-1
ASSLVGGAWKNIQY	TRBV5-1	TRBJ2-4
ASSTGRIGVETQY	TRBV5-1	TRBJ2-5
ATSRDGRGAEPQH	TRBV15	TRBJ1-5
AIRDTGEGTEAF	TRBV10-3	TRBJ1-1
ASSYSLNYGYT	TRBV6-5	TRBJ1-2
ASRTELTDTQY	TRBV5-1	TRBJ2-3
AWTPWASGGKANTGELF	TRBV30	TRBJ2-2
ASSPGRGDTQY	TRBV12-3/TRBV12-4	TRBJ2-3
ASTRTGPRETQY	TRBV6-1	TRBJ2-5
ASSPRAGTDTQY	TRBV18	TRBJ2-3
SARGQGNQPQH	TRBV20-1	TRBJ1-5
ASSLETGVYTEAF	TRBV12-3/TRBV12-4	TRBJ1-1
ASSPGQGGTQPQH	TRBV18	TRBJ1-5
ASSFPTFNSPLH	TRBV7-9	TRBJ1-6
ASSFNQASEKLF	TRBV12-3/TRBV12-4	TRBJ1-4
ATSLNTGELF	TRBV24-1	TRBJ2-2
ATSRDHQGEQF	TRBV15	TRBJ2-1